These 10 T cell receptor beta chains share one sample of origin, sequenced in a study of blood T cell repertoires in COVID-19. The protocol was immunoSEQ multiplex PCR, while the TCRdb copy is restricted to in-frame clones and leaves out a portion. The table has about 83,000 clones, 86% seen once; the top ten hold around 7.3%. The source material was peripheral blood. These receptors came from a man between 45 and 60 years old with active COVID-19.

This chain connects TRBV24-1 to TRBJ2-2; weak D call: TRBD1 (5 bases). V shed 5 bases and J shed 3 bases, with 15 bases lying between them. The V gene's germline CDR1 is KGHDR and CDR2 SFDVKD. The CDR3 has 16 amino acids. CDR3 sequence (DNA): TGTGCCACCAGTGGGACAACCGCAAGGGACACCGGGGAGCTGTTTTTT. Translated, it gives CATSGTTARDTGELFF.

J is TRBJ1-2 and V is TRBV19, with 7 bases matching TRBD1. Germline V lookup: CDR1 LNHDA, CDR2 SQIVND (reference sequence). The CDR3 totals 14 residues. Trimming removed 1 base from V and 6 bases from J; junction bases left unmatched: 5. CDR3 residues: CASSIGGTANGYTF. The DNA for the CDR3 is TGTGCCAGTAGTATAGGCGGGACAGCAAATGGCTACACCTTC. The whole variable domain, filled in from reference TRBV19 and TRBJ1-2, reads DGGITQSPKYLFRKEGQNVTLSCEQNLNHDAMYWYRQDPGQGLRLIYYSQIVNDFQKGDIAEGYSVSREKKESFPLTVTSAQKNPTAFYLCASSIGGTANGYTFGSGTRLTVV.

The rearrangement links TRBV24-1 to TRBJ1-2, with no clear D. Trimming removed 2 bases from V and 4 bases from J, with 4 bases in between. Germline CDR1 reads KGHDR; CDR2 reads SFDVKD. The CDR3 spans 12 residues. The DNA of the CDR3 is TGTGCCACCAGTGATTCCGTCTATGGCTACACCTTC. Its translation is CATSDSVYGYTF.

V gene TRBV5-1 combines with J gene TRBJ1-2; 9 bases match TRBD1. J lost 2 bases, V lost 2 bases, and 1 base had no gene match. The CDR3 length is 14 residues. CDR1 is SGHRS and CDR2 is YFSETQ in the germline V gene. The CDR3: CASSFGTGNYGYTF. The CDR3 region has the DNA TGCGCCAGCAGCTTCGGGACAGGGAACTATGGCTACACCTTC.

The chain links TRBV9 to TRBJ2-1, with 11 bases that match TRBD2. This CDR3 contains 16 residues. V shed 3 bases and J 3 bases; nucleotides not matched to a gene: 5. The germline gives CDR1 SGDLS, CDR2 YYNGEE. CDR3 in amino acids: CASSGSGRGDYNEQFF. CDR3 coding DNA: TGTGCCAGCAGCGGTAGCGGGAGGGGGGACTACAATGAGCAGTTCTTC.

This clone was counted between two and nine times. The rearrangement links TRBV11-2 to TRBJ1-1, with 9 bases that match TRBD1. J was trimmed by 4 bases and V by 5 bases; bases with no gene match: 8. Germline V gives CDR1 SGHAT, CDR2 FQNNGV. The CDR3 contains 15 residues. CDR3 sequence (DNA): TGTGCCAGCAGCACTCAACAGGGGGCGAGCACTGAAGCTTTCTTT. Translating it yields CASSTQQGASTEAFF.

The gene calls are TRBV5-6 and TRBJ2-5, with TRBD1 matching over 9 bases. The ends lost 5 bases at V and 2 bases at J; junction bases unmatched: 4. The CDR3 has 14 residues. Germline CDR1 is SGHDT and CDR2 is YYEEEE. CDR3 in amino acids: CASREQGAQETQYF. CDR3 nucleotide sequence: TGTGCCAGCAGGGAACAGGGGGCACAAGAGACCCAGTACTTC.

This clone was seen more than once but under ten times. CDR3 protein: CASSLAVGQTYEQYF. CDR3 bases: TGTGCCAGCAGCTTAGCGGTGGGACAGACCTACGAGCAGTACTTC. The chain carries TRBV7-2 and TRBJ2-7; TRBD1 matches 7 bases. The length of the CDR3 is 15 residues. V gave up 0 bases and J gave up 2 bases; unmatched junction bases: 4. Germline-derived CDR1 and CDR2 are SGHTA and FQGNSA.

There are a few counts of this clone. The chain carries TRBV2 and TRBJ2-5; a weak D match, TRBD2 (5 bases). The V gene's germline CDR1 is SNHLY and CDR2 FYNNEI. With 7 bases removed from V and 3 bases from J, the gap between germline ends came to 12 bases. The CDR3 extends over 13 amino acids. Here the CDR3 DNA reads TGTGCCAGCATAATCCGGCGGGAAGAGACCCAGTACTTC. Encoded protein: CASIIRREETQYF.

V usage is TRBV7-3 and J usage is TRBJ2-3, with 8 bases fitting TRBD2. CDR1 SGHTA and CDR2 FQGTGA come from the germline V gene. V lost 5 bases to trimming and J lost 4 bases; unmatched junction nucleotides: 8. This CDR3 is built from 15 residues. The CDR3 DNA is TGTGCCAGCAGCCGTAGCGGGATCGGTCCAGATACGCAGTATTTT. This gives the protein CASSRSGIGPDTQYF.